This T cell receptor beta chain was documented in a study of blood T cell repertoires in COVID-19. Study-wide background: From the United States, Italy and Spain came samples of acute and convalescent COVID-19. PBMCs, B-cell-depleted T cells, or T cells provided the cDNA or gDNA that made up the material.

This CDR3 comprises 19 residues. Clones were read by immunoSEQ multiplex PCR, and TCRdb kept only the in-frame ones, dropping some. The table lists roughly 100,000 clones, approximately 80% of them singletons, with roughly 10% in the top ten. Sequenced sample: peripheral blood. The TCR originated in a woman in her 70s with acute or convalescent COVID-19. This chain connects TRBV21-1 to TRBJ2-1; the table assigns TRBD2, which was not confirmed against the DNA. TRBV21-1 is labeled a pseudogene. The CDR3 reads CASSKVPPRTSGGFNEQFF. DNA for the CDR3: TGTGCCAGCAGCAAAGTCCCCCCCAGGACTAGCGGGGGGTTCAATGAGCAGTTCTTC.